This T cell receptor (beta chain) was obtained from a study of cytomegalovirus exposure and HLA in healthy donors. This clone was recorded once. Germline V CDR1 and CDR2: SGHDT, YYEEEE. This CDR3 region has 15 residues. V was pared by 4 bases and J by 5 bases, with 18 bases between. The assay was immunoSEQ multiplex PCR, and TCRdb's table has in-frame clones only and misses some. The table has hundreds of thousands of clones, around four fifths seen once. Sequencing used PBMCs. The chain is built from TRBV5-6 and TRBJ1-1; D call uncertain. This TCR was sampled from a young woman in good health and CMV-seronegative. In DNA form, the CDR3 reads TGTGCCAGCAGCCCCCTGCAACCAGAGACTACTGAAGCTTTCTTT. Residues: CASSPLQPETTEAFF.